This T cell receptor beta chain was identified in a study of cytomegalovirus exposure and HLA in healthy donors. Overall study results and limits: Reports credit the classifier with highly specific, highly sensitive diagnosis of cytomegalovirus status.

The CDR3 spans 16 residues. J lost 7 bases, V lost 0 bases, and 7 bases had no gene match. In germline, CDR1 is SGDLS, CDR2 YYNGEE. PCR employed 60 Vbeta and 13 Jbeta primers. Method: immunoSEQ multiplex PCR; TCRdb's copy keeps in-frame clones and lacks some. The table counts some 160,000 clones; roughly 2% lies in the top ten. A remark on this clone: Its specificity is not known.

The J gene is TRBJ2-2, the V gene TRBV9; TRBD2 matches 9 bases. The TCR originated in a man younger than 45 in good health and CMV-seronegative. Sequences were obtained from PBMCs. CDR3 loop: CASSVEAGGGNGELFF. DNA of the CDR3: TGTGCCAGCAGCGTAGAAGCGGGAGGAGGCAACGGGGAGCTGTTTTTT.